This T cell receptor beta chain appears in the sequencing data of a study of tumor-infiltrating lymphocytes in primary liver carcinoma. The germline V gene has CDR1 SGHAT and CDR2 FQNNGV. The V and J ends lost 5 bases and 5 bases, in that order; junction bases with no gene match: 9. This CDR3 comprises 14 residues. Between roughly 20 and 32 mg of unsorted bulk tissue served as the source from which RNA and DNA were co-extracted. Of note for this clonotype: Its target is unknown. This likely comes from a read error, as the CDR3 has no conserved phenylalanine or tryptophan at its end.

Production of TCR beta cDNA used around 500 ng total RNA together with a constant-region primer. Each TCR beta library was derived from three nested multiplex PCR rounds that employed slightly modified ARM-PCR. The study ran its first two PCR rounds for around 9 cycles each, using TRBV1-TRBV30 forward primers and a C-beta reverse primer. TCRdb recomputed calls from the multiplex PCR reads with MiXCR, one row per CDR3 protein. Here the sample spans 80,000 or so distinct CDR3 sequences, 71% being singletons. Study-wide findings and caveats: Tumors carried a top-250-clone fraction significantly exceeding that of blood (p = 0.039).

V gene TRBV11-2 combines with J gene TRBJ2-7; the match to TRBD1 covers 7 bases. Sequencing used liver tumor tissue from sampling region 4. Subset in this sample: tumor region T4, right-lateral pole. This TCR was sampled from a woman aged 55-75 years with primary liver carcinoma and hepatitis B virus infection. The CDR3 is CASSRDRVGHEQYS. CDR3 DNA sequence: TGTGCCAGCAGCCGGGACAGAGTAGGGCACGAGCAGTACTCC.